One and the same sample provided the 4 T cell receptor beta chains below, sequenced in a study of T-cell memory formation after mild COVID-19. One entry per CDR3 protein, called by TCRdb with MiXCR from the 5' RACE reads. The repertoire holds 450,000 to 650,000 distinct CDR3 sequences, with about 20% as singletons. Sequencing was performed on PBMCs or a T cell subset sorted from them (not recorded which). The receptors stem from an adult woman who had mild COVID-19 (a few samples of this study predate the infection). Cell type and time point are not known.

J is TRBJ2-4 and V is TRBV4-1; tentatively, D is TRBD1 (6 bases). Germline V CDR1 and CDR2: MGHRA, YSYEKL. V dropped 1 base and J dropped 3 bases, with 13 bases sitting between them. The CDR3 is 16 amino acids. CDR3 sequence: CASSQGSAGVKNIQYF. For the CDR3, the DNA is TGCGCCAGCAGCCAAGGATCTGCAGGGGTCAAAAACATTCAGTACTTC.

The genes are TRBV7-8 and TRBJ2-3; 8 bases agree with TRBD1. CDR1 SGHVS and CDR2 FQNEAQ come from the germline V gene. This CDR3 has 16 residues. J lost 2 bases, V lost 1 base, and 5 bases had no gene match. The CDR3 here is CASSLETGALTDTQYF. Here the CDR3 DNA reads TGTGCCAGCAGCTTAGAGACAGGGGCTCTCACAGATACGCAGTATTTT.

DNA for the CDR3: TGTGCCAGCAGCCAAAGACAGGGTGCCACTGAAGCTTTCTTT. Protein sequence: CASSQRQGATEAFF. The V and J genes are TRBV12-3 or TRBV12-4 and TRBJ1-1, with 7 positions matching TRBD1. With 6 bases clipped from V and 4 bases from J, the junction kept 8 bases outside the gene matches. The CDR3 consists of 14 residues.

The rearrangement links TRBV7-9 to TRBJ2-1, with 9 nucleotides matching TRBD1. Looked up from germline, CDR1 is SEHNR and CDR2 is FQNEAQ (reference sequence). V lost 5 bases, J lost 6 bases, and 8 bases stayed unmatched. There are 15 residues in the CDR3. CDR3 region: CASSPRDRDVNEQFF. CDR3 DNA sequence: TGTGCCAGCAGCCCCCGGGACAGGGATGTCAATGAGCAGTTCTTC.